A single sample is the source of the 30 T cell receptor beta chains below, sequenced in a study of naive and memory T cell subsets. Overall study findings and caveats: Possibly reflecting memory cells re-expressing CD45RA, a few larger clonotypes occurred in naive repertoires, especially CD8.

No antigen is known for these receptors. The beta constant-region primer was an equimolar mix of two oligonucleotides covering TRBC1 and TRBC2. Ligated cDNA was amplified by four rounds of PCR with nested alpha and beta constant-region primers and SP2. TCRdb independently ran MiXCR on the UMI-ligation and nested PCR reads; one entry per CDR3 protein. The sample records roughly 150,000 distinct CDR3 sequences, approximately 21% being singletons. The sample taken for sequencing was naive CD8+ T cells from blood. These receptors were collected from a human donor in good health.

The CDR3 region is CASSPGQTQTGELFF. CDR3 bases: TGTGCCAGCAGTCCGGGACAGACCCAAACCGGGGAGCTGTTTTTT. The V and J genes are TRBV27 and TRBJ2-2; 7 bases agree with TRBD1. The trim removed 5 bases at V and 5 bases at J, leaving 8 bases unmatched. There are 15 residues in the CDR3. Germline CDR1 MNHEY, CDR2 SMNVEV (reference sequence).

This clonotype has more than one count but fewer than ten. The gene calls are TRBV3-1 and TRBJ2-2, with D possibly TRBD1 on 6 matching bases. V lost 3 bases, J lost 7 bases, and 6 bases lay in between. From germline, CDR1 is LGHDT and CDR2 YNNKEL (reference sequence). CDR3 length: 12 residues. CDR3 sequence reads: CASSHRGGELFF. In nucleotides, the CDR3 is TGTGCCAGCAGCCACAGGGGCGGGGAGCTGTTTTTT.

The genes are TRBV29-1 and TRBJ1-1, with D maybe TRBD1 (5 bases). The germline V and J ends were trimmed by 2 bases and 6 bases, with 7 bases remaining between them. The CDR3 sequence is 11 residues long. CDR1 SQVTM and CDR2 ANQGSEA come from the germline V gene. The DNA for the CDR3 is TGCAGCGTTGAAAAGGGACCTGAAGCTTTCTTT. This gives the protein CSVEKGPEAFF. The full variable domain, with the rest looked up from reference TRBV29-1 and TRBJ1-1, is SAVISQKPSRDICQRGTSLTIQCQVDSQVTMMFWYRQQPGQSLTLIATANQGSEATYESGFVIDKFPISRPNLTFSTLTVSNMSPEDSSIYLCSVEKGPEAFFGQGTRLTVV.

V usage is TRBV24-1 and J usage is TRBJ1-1, with 11 bases fitting TRBD1. The CDR3 is 13 amino acids. Germline V gene sequence: CDR1 KGHDR, CDR2 SFDVKD. V lost 6 bases, J lost 8 bases, and 4 bases stayed unmatched. The CDR3 DNA follows: TGTGCCACCAGTCCGGACAGGGGGCGGGAAGCTTTCTTT. It translates to CATSPDRGREAFF.

This clonotype showed up just a few times. The rearrangement joins TRBV29-1 to TRBJ2-5; 7 nucleotides match TRBD2. CDR1 and CDR2 from the germline V gene are SQVTM and ANQGSEA. V shed 3 bases and J 1 base; nucleotides not matched to a gene: 5. The CDR3 has 14 amino acids. Here the CDR3 reads CSVDGSGGQETQYF. CDR3 sequence (DNA): TGCAGCGTTGACGGTTCGGGAGGCCAAGAGACCCAGTACTTC.

The chain combines TRBV28 with TRBJ2-1, with 13 bases that match TRBD2. The ends lost 3 bases at V and 0 bases at J; junction bases unmatched: 5. This CDR3 comprises 18 residues. CDR1 and CDR2 (germline): MDHEN, SYDVKM. CDR3 in DNA: TGTGCCAGCAGTTTTGGACTAGCGGGAGTAGGCTCCTACAATGAGCAGTTCTTC. It translates to CASSFGLAGVGSYNEQFF.

This clonotype has more than one count but fewer than ten. The chain has TRBV7-9 and TRBJ2-6; D gene ambiguous. The CDR3 loop spans 12 amino acids. Trimming stripped 9 bases from V and 4 bases from J, with 7 bases between. Germline V lookup: CDR1 SEHNR, CDR2 FQNEAQ (reference sequence). The CDR3 loop is CASHLGANVLTF. The CDR3 DNA sequence: TGTGCCAGTCATTTAGGGGCCAACGTCCTGACTTTC.

The chain uses TRBV28 and TRBJ2-2; 7 nucleotides align to TRBD2. The CDR3 runs to 14 residues. Germline V gene lookup returns CDR1 MDHEN and CDR2 SYDVKM. The V gene end was trimmed by 6 bases and the J gene end by 6 bases; junction bases not matched to a gene: 7. CDR3 sequence (DNA): TGTGCCAGCAGGCCCCAGGGAGGGTCCGGGGAGCTGTTTTTT. Its translation is CASRPQGGSGELFF.

A few counts support this clonotype. A junction end diverges from the germline sequence, so it may reflect a read error. The chain employs TRBV13 and TRBJ2-3, with 10 bases identical to TRBD2. CDR3 size: 15 residues. Germline V CDR1 and CDR2: PRHDT, FYEKMQ (reference sequence). CDR3 DNA: TGTGCCAGCAACTTAGTAGCGGGAGGAGCAGATACGCAGTATTTT. It translates to CASNLVAGGADTQYF.

V and J are TRBV7-8 and TRBJ1-5; D is unclear. The germline V gene encodes CDR1 SGHVS and CDR2 FQNEAQ. The CDR3 is made up of 15 amino acids. Trimming removed 5 bases at V and 0 bases at J, with 11 bases between. The CDR3 sequence: CASSTDGDSNQPQHF. CDR3 sequence (DNA): TGTGCCAGCAGCACGGACGGAGATAGCAATCAGCCCCAGCATTTT.

This rearrangement joins TRBV14 to TRBJ2-7; the D gene is possibly TRBD1 (5 bases). The CDR3 covers 15 residues. In germline, CDR1 is SGHDN, CDR2 FVKESK. The ends were cut back, 0 bases at V and 3 bases at J, with 12 bases in the middle. In DNA, the CDR3 is TGTGCCAGCAGCCAAGATTCAGGGATCCTCTACGAGCAGTACTTC. Translated, it gives CASSQDSGILYEQYF.

The chain carries TRBV29-1 and TRBJ2-7, with 7 positions matching TRBD1. The ends lost 2 bases at V and 4 bases at J; junction bases unmatched: 11. CDR3 length: 15 amino acids. In germline, CDR1 is SQVTM, CDR2 ANQGSEA. CDR3 sequence reads: CSVESETGNPYEQYF. As DNA, the CDR3 is TGCAGCGTTGAATCCGAGACAGGGAATCCATACGAGCAGTACTTC.

V is TRBV6-2 or TRBV6-3 and J is TRBJ1-4, with D tentatively TRBD1 (6 bases). The V gene lost 2 bases and the J gene lost 3 bases, with 13 bases spanning the gap. The germline V gene has CDR1 MNHEY and CDR2 SVGEGT. This CDR3 has 16 amino acids. CDR3 coding DNA: TGTGCCAGCAGTTACCTAACCGGGGGCCCTAATGAAAAACTGTTTTTT. Amino acids: CASSYLTGGPNEKLFF.

The V gene is TRBV7-8, the J gene TRBJ2-3; D possibly corresponds to TRBD2 (6 bases). The CDR3 sequence is 17 residues long. CDR1 SGHVS and CDR2 FQNEAQ come from the germline V gene. Trimming stripped 5 bases from V and 3 bases from J, with 21 bases between. CDR3 amino acids: CASSLYPVTSRTDTQYF. The CDR3 DNA sequence: TGTGCCAGCAGCCTATACCCGGTGACTAGTCGGACAGATACGCAGTATTTT.

On this clonotype itself: A junction end diverges from the germline sequence, so it may reflect a read error. The chain's CDR3 is CASSTEEAQYF. CDR3 sequence (DNA): TGTGCCAGCAGTACGGAAGAGGCCCAGTACTTC. V gene TRBV6-5 combines with J gene TRBJ2-5; D gene unclear. CDR3 length equals 11 residues. Germline assignment: CDR1 MNHEY and CDR2 SVGAGI.

The J gene is TRBJ1-5, the V gene TRBV7-6, with D tentatively TRBD1 (6 bases). The CDR3 length is 11 residues. CDR1 is SGHVS and CDR2 is FNYEAQ in the germline V gene. The V gene lost 6 bases and the J gene lost 11 bases, with 11 bases spanning the gap. The CDR3 loop is CASRQGRAQHF. The CDR3 DNA reads as TGTGCCAGCAGACAGGGCAGAGCCCAGCATTTT.

J is TRBJ2-7 and V is TRBV29-1, with no clear D. The CDR3 sequence is 11 residues long. CDR1 and CDR2 (germline): SQVTM, ANQGSEA. The V end was cut by 8 bases, the J end by 4 bases, with 12 bases between. The CDR3 loop reads CSYRTDYEQYF. CDR3 DNA: TGCAGCTACCGGACCGATTACGAGCAGTACTTC.

The chain has TRBV25-1 and TRBJ2-1; 7 nucleotides match TRBD2. J gave up 6 bases and V 8 bases, and 25 bases lay outside the gene matches. The CDR3 is made up of 19 amino acids. Germline V gives CDR1 MGHDK, CDR2 SYGVNS. CDR3 residues: CASRKILPIPGLYPNEQFF. The DNA of the CDR3 is TGTGCCAGCCGAAAAATCCTCCCTATTCCGGGACTATACCCCAATGAGCAGTTCTTC.

This clonotype was counted a few times. V usage is TRBV6-4 and J usage is TRBJ2-1, with D unresolved. CDR1 is MRHNA, CDR2 SNTAGT, per germline. There are 11 residues in the CDR3. Trimming removed 11 bases at V and 8 bases at J, with 13 bases between. The DNA for the CDR3 is TGTGCCGACGTAAGCGCCTATGAGCAGTTCTTC. Protein product: CADVSAYEQFF.

The V and J genes are TRBV28 and TRBJ2-6; D is possibly TRBD1 (8 bases). This CDR3 is built from 17 residues. Germline loops: CDR1 MDHEN, CDR2 SYDVKM. Trimming took 6 bases from V and 2 from J, leaving 17 bases between them. The CDR3 coding sequence is TGTGCCAGCAGCTCGACAGGGGACTACCCTGGGGCCAACGTCCTGACTTTC. It yields the protein CASSSTGDYPGANVLTF.

The chain carries TRBV7-9 and TRBJ2-7; 10 nucleotides match TRBD1. Germline trimming cut 5 bases from V and 7 bases from J; bases unmatched to any gene: 14. This CDR3 is 16 amino acids long. Looked up from germline, CDR1 is SEHNR and CDR2 is FQNEAQ (reference sequence). CDR3 sequence (DNA): TGTGCCAGCAGCGAAGGTTCGAGACAGGGGGCGCGGGAGCAGTACTTC. Translation: CASSEGSRQGAREQYF.

V and J are TRBV12-3 or TRBV12-4 and TRBJ2-2; 12 positions agree with TRBD2. CDR3 length equals 19 residues. V lost 6 bases and J lost 3; bases outside the gene matches: 14. CDR3: CASSTSGLAGPSHTGELFF. In nucleotides, the CDR3 is TGTGCCAGCAGCACATCCGGACTAGCGGGACCCAGCCACACCGGGGAGCTGTTTTTT.

This clonotype was detected a few times. The V and J genes are TRBV12-3 or TRBV12-4 and TRBJ2-7; 8 bases are shared with TRBD1. CDR3 length: 12 residues. With 6 bases clipped from V and 3 bases from J, the junction kept 1 base outside the gene matches. The CDR3 spells CASRTGVYEQYF. CDR3 DNA sequence: TGTGCCAGCAGGACAGGGGTCTACGAGCAGTACTTC.

The chain has TRBV24-1 and TRBJ2-3, with 7 nucleotides matching TRBD1. Trimming took 4 bases from V and 5 from J; bases not matched to a gene: 5. Germline CDR1 and CDR2: KGHDR and SFDVKD. The CDR3 has 14 residues. CDR3 sequence (DNA): TGTGCCACCAGTGACTATAACAGGGGAGATACGCAGTATTTT. Protein product: CATSDYNRGDTQYF.

There are many counts of this clonotype. The chain combines TRBV9 with TRBJ2-7, with no clear D. The CDR3 loop spans 16 amino acids. Deletions cut 1 base from V and 3 bases from J, with 17 bases between. Looked up from germline, CDR1 is SGDLS and CDR2 is YYNGEE. CDR3 sequence (DNA): TGTGCCAGCAGCGTAATTCCCATCATAAACCTCTACGAGCAGTACTTC. Translated, it gives CASSVIPIINLYEQYF. Full variable domain (rest looked up from reference TRBV9 and TRBJ2-7): DSGVTQTPKHLITATGQRVTLRCSPRSGDLSVYWYQQSLDQGLQFLIQYYNGEERAKGNILERFSAQQFPDLHSELNLSSLELGDSALYFCASSVIPIINLYEQYFGPGTRLTVT.

V is TRBV6-5 and J is TRBJ2-7, with D hard to call. Per the germline V gene, CDR1 is MNHEY and CDR2 is SVGAGI. The CDR3 is 13 amino acids. V lost 2 bases and J lost 0, with 5 bases in between. The CDR3 sequence: CASSYGTSYEQYF. The CDR3 region has the DNA TGTGCCAGCAGTTACGGCACCTCCTACGAGCAGTACTTC.

This chain connects TRBV6-6 to TRBJ2-1; D is perhaps TRBD1 or TRBD2 (5 bases each). Deletions cut 7 bases from V and 6 bases from J, with 13 bases between. CDR3 size: 13 residues. The germline gives CDR1 MNHNY, CDR2 SVGAGI (reference sequence). This CDR3 reads CASKGPGPNEQFF. The CDR3 DNA follows: TGTGCCAGCAAGGGACCGGGCCCCAATGAGCAGTTCTTC.

This chain connects TRBV28 to TRBJ2-1; 7 bases line up with TRBD2. V lost 5 bases and J lost 6; bases outside the gene matches: 7. This CDR3 comprises 14 residues. The germline CDR1 and CDR2 sequences are MDHEN and SYDVKM. CDR3 amino acids: CASSPWGGTNEQFF. The CDR3 DNA sequence: TGTGCCAGCAGTCCCTGGGGAGGGACCAATGAGCAGTTCTTC.

The chain has TRBV27 and TRBJ2-1; 7 nucleotides line up with TRBD2. Germline CDR1 MNHEY, CDR2 SMNVEV (reference sequence). Losses at the gene ends were 9 bases for V and 4 bases for J; bases not matched to a gene: 12. The CDR3 extends over 15 amino acids. CDR3 in amino acids: CASQTREALYNEQFF. CDR3 nucleotide sequence: TGTGCCAGTCAAACACGGGAGGCCCTGTACAATGAGCAGTTCTTC.

The chain links TRBV10-3 to TRBJ2-1, with TRBD1 as a possible D gene (6 bases). V was shortened by 3 bases and J by 12 bases, with 21 bases between the two germline ends. Looked up from germline, CDR1 is ENHRY and CDR2 is SYGVKD. This CDR3 is built from 15 residues. CDR3 in amino acids: CAISDFTGTPDGQFF. CDR3 DNA sequence: TGTGCCATCAGTGATTTCACCGGGACACCGGACGGGCAGTTCTTC.